The clone carrying this TCR beta chain was seen a handful of times. What it binds is unknown. The record originates from a study of T cell repertoires in cytomegalovirus infection. Study-wide context: CMV epitopes, recently identified HLA-C-restricted and well-studied HLA-B-restricted, were used.

Via MiXCR, TCRdb re-called the reads, giving one row per CDR3 protein. Seen here are some 320,000 distinct CDR3 sequences, about 28% observed once, and the top ten hold 15% to 25%. CDR1 is MNHGY, CDR2 SAAAGT, per germline. Trimming took 7 bases from V and 0 from J, leaving 14 bases between them. The CDR3 runs to 15 residues. The TCR comes from a human donor in good health (CMV status not recorded). Some clones in this sample may be carry-over from other donors' samples. The chain couples TRBV6-8 to TRBJ2-3; the D is unclear. Sequenced material: cultured PBMCs, taken from culture after CMV antigen stimulation. The CDR3 DNA is TGTGCCAGCACCAAGGATGGCGCAAGCACAGATACGCAGTATTTT. This sequence encodes CASTKDGASTDTQYF.